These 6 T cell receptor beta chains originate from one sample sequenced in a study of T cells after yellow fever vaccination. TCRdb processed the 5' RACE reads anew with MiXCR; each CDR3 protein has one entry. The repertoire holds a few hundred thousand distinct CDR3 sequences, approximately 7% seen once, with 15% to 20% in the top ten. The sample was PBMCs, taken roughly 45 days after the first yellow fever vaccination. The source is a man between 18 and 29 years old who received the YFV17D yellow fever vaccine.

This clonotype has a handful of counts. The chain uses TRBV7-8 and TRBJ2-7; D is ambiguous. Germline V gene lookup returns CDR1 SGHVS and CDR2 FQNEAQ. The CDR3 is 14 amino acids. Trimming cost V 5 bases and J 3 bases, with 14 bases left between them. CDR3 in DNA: TGTGCCAGCAGCCCAAAAGCCGTGAACTACGAGCAGTACTTC. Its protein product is CASSPKAVNYEQYF.

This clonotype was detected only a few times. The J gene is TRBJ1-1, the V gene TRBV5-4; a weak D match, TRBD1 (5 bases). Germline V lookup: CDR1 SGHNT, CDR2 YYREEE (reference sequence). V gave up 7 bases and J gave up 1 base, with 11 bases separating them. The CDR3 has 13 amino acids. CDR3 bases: TGTGCCAGCGACAGCGGCGGGAACACTGAAGCTTTCTTT. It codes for CASDSGGNTEAFF.

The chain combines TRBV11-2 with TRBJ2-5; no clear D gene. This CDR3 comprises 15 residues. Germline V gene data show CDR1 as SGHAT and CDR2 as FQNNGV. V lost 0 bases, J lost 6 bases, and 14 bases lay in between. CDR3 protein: CASSLDRALGKTQYF. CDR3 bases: TGTGCCAGCAGCTTAGATCGGGCCCTCGGAAAGACCCAGTACTTC.

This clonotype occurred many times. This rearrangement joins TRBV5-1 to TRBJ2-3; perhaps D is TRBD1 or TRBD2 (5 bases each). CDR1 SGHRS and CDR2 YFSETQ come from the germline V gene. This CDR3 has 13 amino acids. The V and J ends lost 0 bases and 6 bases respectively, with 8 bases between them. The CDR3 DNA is TGCGCCAGCAGCTTGGTAGGGGAGGATACGCAGTATTTT. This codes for CASSLVGEDTQYF.

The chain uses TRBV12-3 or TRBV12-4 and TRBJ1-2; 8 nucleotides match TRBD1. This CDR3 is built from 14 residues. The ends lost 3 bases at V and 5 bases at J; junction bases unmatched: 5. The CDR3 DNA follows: TGTGCCAGCAGTTTCCAGGGGGCGGGTTATGGCTACACCTTC. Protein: CASSFQGAGYGYTF.

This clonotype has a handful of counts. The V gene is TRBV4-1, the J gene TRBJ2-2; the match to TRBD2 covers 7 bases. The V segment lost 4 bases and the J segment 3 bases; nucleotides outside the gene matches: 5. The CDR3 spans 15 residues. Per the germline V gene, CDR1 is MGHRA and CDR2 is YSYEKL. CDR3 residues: CASSLEAGYTGELFF. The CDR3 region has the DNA TGCGCCAGCAGCCTCGAAGCGGGGTACACCGGGGAGCTGTTTTTT.